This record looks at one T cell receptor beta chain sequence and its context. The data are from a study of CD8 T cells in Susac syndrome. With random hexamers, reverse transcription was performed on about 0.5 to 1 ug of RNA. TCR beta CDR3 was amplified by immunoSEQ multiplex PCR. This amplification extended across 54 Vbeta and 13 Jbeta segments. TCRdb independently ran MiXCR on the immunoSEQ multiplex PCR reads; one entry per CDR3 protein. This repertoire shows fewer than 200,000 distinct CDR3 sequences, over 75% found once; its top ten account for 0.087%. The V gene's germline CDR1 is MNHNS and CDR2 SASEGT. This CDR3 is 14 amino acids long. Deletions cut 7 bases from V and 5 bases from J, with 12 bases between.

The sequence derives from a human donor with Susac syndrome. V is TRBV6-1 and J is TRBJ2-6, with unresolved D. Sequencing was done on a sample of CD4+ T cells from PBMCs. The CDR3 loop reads CASTNPSRANVLTF. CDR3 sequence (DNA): TGTGCCAGCACCAACCCGAGTCGGGCCAACGTCCTGACTTTC.